Below, 14 T cell receptor beta chains from the same sample are listed, as sequenced in a study of cytomegalovirus exposure and HLA in healthy donors. Produced via immunoSEQ multiplex PCR; TCRdb's table is partial and in-frame only. This table has over 120,000 clones, 89% appearing once. Specimen: PBMCs. The receptors originated from a woman aged 18-29 years in good health and CMV-seropositive.

In nucleotides, the CDR3 is TGTGCCAGCAGCTCGGGGGGGGGAGTGGGGTCACCCCTCCACTTT. As protein: CASSSGGGVGSPLHF. The rearrangement uses TRBV7-6 and TRBJ1-6; possible D gene TRBD1, 5 bases. Trimming removed 4 bases from V and 10 bases from J, with 17 bases in between. CDR3 length equals 15 residues. Per germline, CDR1 SGHVS and CDR2 FNYEAQ.

The CDR3 protein is CASSLTGATYGYTF. Here the CDR3 DNA reads TGTGCCAGCAGTCTGACAGGAGCTACCTATGGCTACACCTTC. The chain joins TRBV28 to TRBJ1-2, with a weak D call TRBD1 (6 bases). Trimming cost V 5 bases and J 4 bases, with 14 bases left between them. Germline values: CDR1 MDHEN, CDR2 SYDVKM. The CDR3 has 14 residues.

The chain employs TRBV6-4 and TRBJ2-3, with 11 bases lining up with TRBD1. The CDR3 extends over 15 amino acids. Germline V gene lookup returns CDR1 MRHNA and CDR2 SNTAGT. Trimming took 3 bases from V and 3 from J; bases not matched to a gene: 2. The CDR3 region is CASSEGQGDTDTQYF. The CDR3 DNA reads as TGTGCCAGCAGTGAGGGACAGGGGGATACAGATACGCAGTATTTT.

V gene TRBV27 combines with J gene TRBJ2-1; 7 nucleotides align to TRBD1. The CDR3 has 16 amino acids. The trim removed 6 bases at V and 4 bases at J, leaving 12 bases unmatched. Germline lookup yields CDR1 MNHEY and CDR2 SMNVEV (reference sequence). The CDR3: CASRPFPGQRYNEQFF. DNA of the CDR3: TGTGCCAGCAGGCCATTCCCGGGACAGCGGTACAATGAGCAGTTCTTC.

V is TRBV9 and J is TRBJ2-3; D is uncertain. Germline V CDR1 and CDR2: SGDLS, YYNGEE. The CDR3 contains 12 residues. Between the trimmed V and J ends, which lost 4 bases and 5 bases, there was a span of 8 bases. The CDR3 here is CASSIPRDTQYF. The CDR3 DNA is TGTGCCAGCAGCATACCCAGAGATACGCAGTATTTT.

The chain couples TRBV7-9 to TRBJ2-3, with 12 bases identical to TRBD2. Germline V CDR1 and CDR2: SEHNR, FQNEAQ (reference sequence). The CDR3 length is 15 residues. Trimming removed 8 bases from V and 5 bases from J; junction bases left unmatched: 8. This chain's CDR3 is CASGRTSGVGDTQYF. The CDR3 DNA is TGTGCCAGCGGAAGGACTAGCGGGGTTGGAGATACGCAGTATTTT.

The CDR3 DNA reads as TGTGCCAGCAGCTTCGACAGCTATGGCTACACCTTC. Its translation is CASSFDSYGYTF. The V and J genes are TRBV7-9 and TRBJ1-2; D might be TRBD1 (5 bases). V lost 3 bases to trimming and J lost 4 bases, with 6 bases between them. This CDR3 is 12 amino acids long. The V gene's germline CDR1 is SEHNR and CDR2 FQNEAQ (reference sequence).

The V and J genes are TRBV13 and TRBJ2-3; D is unclear. The CDR3 extends over 16 amino acids. V lost 0 bases and J lost 8, with 18 bases in between. Germline-derived CDR1 and CDR2 are PRHDT and FYEKMQ (reference sequence). CDR3 protein: CASSLGGSRPSGTQYF. The CDR3 DNA reads TGTGCCAGCAGCTTAGGTGGTTCTCGTCCCAGTGGTACGCAGTATTTT. Supplemented by reference TRBV13 and TRBJ2-3, the full variable domain reads AAGVIQSPRHLIKEKRETATLKCYPIPRHDTVYWYQQGPGQDPQFLISFYEKMQSDKGSIPDRFSAQQFSDYHSELNMSSLELGDSALYFCASSLGGSRPSGTQYFGPGTRLTVL.

There are a few counts of this clone. This chain links TRBV6-5 with TRBJ2-7, with D uncertain. CDR3 length: 15 amino acids. Trimming cost V 2 bases and J 3 bases, with 14 bases left between them. Germline values: CDR1 MNHEY, CDR2 SVGAGI. The CDR3, as DNA: TGTGCCAGCAGTTACGAGTCTCCGAGGTACTACGAGCAGTACTTC. Its translation: CASSYESPRYYEQYF.

CDR3 amino acids: CASSSTDGTYEQYF. CDR3 DNA: TGTGCCAGCAGCTCCACAGACGGAACCTACGAGCAGTACTTC. This chain connects TRBV11-2 to TRBJ2-7, with unresolved D. There are 14 residues in the CDR3. Trimming took 4 bases from V and 2 from J, leaving 12 bases between them. Germline CDR1 is SGHAT and CDR2 is FQNNGV.

The chain uses TRBV5-1 and TRBJ2-5, with D possibly matching TRBD2 (6 bases). The V gene's germline CDR1 is SGHRS and CDR2 YFSETQ. This CDR3 has 15 residues. V gave up 2 bases and J gave up 2 bases, with 13 bases separating them. The CDR3 nucleotides read TGCGCCAGCAGCTTTTCTCTGGGAGGACAAGAGACCCAGTACTTC. Translated: CASSFSLGGQETQYF.

The chain has TRBV4-2 and TRBJ1-2; the match to TRBD1 covers 11 bases. The V gene end was trimmed by 4 bases and the J gene end by 5 bases; junction bases not matched to a gene: 6. From germline, CDR1 is LGHNA and CDR2 YNFKEQ. CDR3 length: 15 residues. The CDR3 here is CASSPGTGGGYGYTF. Here the CDR3 DNA reads TGTGCCAGCAGCCCTGGGACAGGGGGTGGGTATGGCTACACCTTC.

This chain joins TRBV9 and TRBJ2-1; 16 positions agree with TRBD2. Looked up from germline, CDR1 is SGDLS and CDR2 is YYNGEE. The CDR3 length is 17 residues. Trimming took 4 bases from V and 7 from J; bases not matched to a gene: 8. The CDR3 loop is CASSQGTSGGARNEQFF. Here the CDR3 DNA reads TGTGCCAGCAGCCAAGGGACTAGCGGGGGGGCCCGGAATGAGCAGTTCTTC.

The rearrangement uses TRBV2 and TRBJ1-5; 9 bases fit TRBD1. The V gene's germline CDR1 is SNHLY and CDR2 FYNNEI. This CDR3 contains 15 residues. V lost 8 bases to trimming and J lost 2 bases; unmatched junction nucleotides: 7. The CDR3 coding sequence is TGTGCCAGCTCCGACAGGGGGTATGGCAATCAGCCCCAGCATTTT. It specifies CASSDRGYGNQPQHF.